The text below deals with one T cell receptor (beta chain). Its antigen is unidentified. Data came from immunoSEQ multiplex PCR; TCRdb stores just in-frame clones and leaves some out. The sample lists tens of thousands of clones, roughly 88% occurring once. This sample was taken from a study of T cells in localized non-small cell lung cancer. The study's findings and limits: Measurement of T cell clonality placed uninvolved adjacent lung highest, above the level in tumor.

Germline V gene lookup returns CDR1 LNHDA and CDR2 SQIVND (reference sequence). V lost 3 bases and J lost 4, with 9 bases in between. CDR3 length: 14 amino acids. The sample consisted of peripheral blood, taken before any cancer treatment. The chain recombines TRBV19 with TRBJ1-4; D unresolved. This receptor was taken from a woman between 40 and 69 years old with stage I lung adenocarcinoma. The CDR3: CASSMRQDNEKLFF. DNA of the CDR3: TGTGCCAGTAGTATGCGGCAGGATAATGAAAAACTGTTTTTT.